These 8 T cell receptor beta chains were sequenced from one sample in a study of human T cells and chemical hapten exposure. Via MiXCR, TCRdb re-called the RACE reads, giving one row per CDR3 protein. The sample includes around 300,000 distinct CDR3 sequences, approximately 8% of them seen just once. Time point: pre-sensitization, week 0. This sample's treatment: therapeutic diphenylcyclopropenone sensitization with weekly scalp DPC. The specimen was whole blood, collected in connection with sensitization to the hapten diphenylcyclopropenone (DPC). The receptors shown here come from a man younger than 35 with alopecia areata. Some clones in this sample may be carry-over from other donors' samples.

This clonotype was detected only a few times. J is TRBJ1-6 and V is TRBV5-1, with a possible D match to TRBD1 (5 bases). In germline, CDR1 is SGHRS, CDR2 YFSETQ. CDR3 length: 13 amino acids. Trimming shortened V by 4 bases and J by 9 bases, and 11 bases separated the two germline ends. The CDR3 DNA reads TGCGCCAGCAGCCCGGAAGGGGTTTCACCCCTCCACTTT. This codes for CASSPEGVSPLHF.

This clonotype was detected only a few times. The V gene is TRBV7-6, the J gene TRBJ2-5; possible D gene TRBD2, 7 bases. The CDR3 is made up of 15 amino acids. The V gene lost 5 bases and the J gene lost 2 bases, with 15 bases spanning the gap. From germline, CDR1 is SGHVS and CDR2 FNYEAQ. This CDR3 is CASSPNRGAQETQYF. CDR3 nucleotide sequence: TGTGCCAGCAGCCCTAACCGGGGGGCGCAAGAGACCCAGTACTTC. Full variable domain (rest looked up from reference TRBV7-6 and TRBJ2-5): GAGVSQSPRYKVTKRGQDVALRCDPISGHVSLYWYRQALGQGPEFLTYFNYEAQQDKSGLPNDRFSAERPEGSISTLTIQRTEQRDSAMYRCASSPNRGAQETQYFGPGTRLLVL.

This clonotype was seen many times. The V and J genes are TRBV6-5 and TRBJ1-1, with D possibly TRBD1 on 5 matching bases. The CDR3 length is 14 residues. Deletions cut 0 bases from V and 11 bases from J, with 16 bases between. CDR1 and CDR2 (germline): MNHEY, SVGAGI. As DNA, the CDR3 is TGTGCCAGCAGTTACTCGATCGGGGGGACGTGGGCTTTCTTT. Translated: CASSYSIGGTWAFF.

This clonotype was found a few times. The chain uses TRBV9 and TRBJ1-5; TRBD1 might be the D (6 bases). Germline assignment: CDR1 SGDLS and CDR2 YYNGEE. V was clipped by 0 bases and J by 7 bases, with 14 bases between them. The CDR3 contains 15 residues. CDR3 nucleotides: TGTGCCAGCAGCGTAGCGGGGGGCACTGAGCAGCCCCAGCATTTT. Translating gives CASSVAGGTEQPQHF.

This clonotype was seen at least ten times. This sequence joins TRBV7-2 and TRBJ2-5; unclear D gene. With 1 base removed from V and 1 base from J, the gap between germline ends came to 1 base. The CDR3 contains 12 residues. Germline lookup yields CDR1 SGHTA and CDR2 FQGNSA. Here the CDR3 DNA reads TGTGCCAGCAGCTTAGGCCAAGAGACCCAGTACTTC. Its translation is CASSLGQETQYF.

This clonotype was seen a few times. The chain carries TRBV28 and TRBJ2-7; tentative D call: TRBD1 (6 bases). Germline lookup yields CDR1 MDHEN and CDR2 SYDVKM. Trimming took 6 bases from V and 5 from J, leaving 11 bases between them. The CDR3 extends over 12 amino acids. The CDR3 loop is CASSPTGNEQYF. The DNA of the CDR3 is TGTGCCAGCAGCCCTACAGGGAACGAGCAGTACTTC.

V gene TRBV3-1 combines with J gene TRBJ2-1; 8 bases align to TRBD2. The germline gives CDR1 LGHDT, CDR2 YNNKEL (reference sequence). The CDR3 consists of 15 residues. Trimming removed 0 bases from V and 7 bases from J; junction bases left unmatched: 5. The CDR3 nucleotides read TGTGCCAGCAGCCAAGATCGATTAGCGGGGAATGAGCAGTTCTTC. Translating it yields CASSQDRLAGNEQFF.

This chain links TRBV6-5 with TRBJ1-1; 7 bases fit TRBD1. The CDR3 totals 15 residues. With 5 bases clipped from V and 1 base from J, the junction kept 7 bases outside the gene matches. Germline CDR1 and CDR2: MNHEY and SVGAGI. The CDR3 loop is CASSPFRTGNTEAFF. CDR3 nucleotide sequence: TGTGCCAGCAGTCCCTTTCGGACAGGGAACACTGAAGCTTTCTTT.